This TCR beta chain derives from a study of cytomegalovirus exposure and HLA in healthy donors. Findings of the study overall: A later analysis found common viral pathogens apparently linked to several of the most significant clusters. Three CMV-associated chains proved CMV antigen-specific in vitro.

About this clone: Its cognate antigen is unknown.

Primers: 60 Vbeta forward and 13 Jbeta reverse. Profiling relied on immunoSEQ multiplex PCR, and the TCRdb table lists in-frame clones only, not all of them. The top ten hold roughly 1.5% of the sample, which has fewer than 200,000 clones, around 82% seen once. Donors in the study were healthy people who gave bone marrow. Germline CDR1 is SGHAT and CDR2 is FQNNGV. J was trimmed by 4 bases and V by 6 bases; bases with no gene match: 7. The CDR3 contains 15 residues. J is TRBJ1-1 and V is TRBV11-2; TRBD1 aligns across 11 bases. Sequencing was carried out using PBMCs. The sequence was obtained from a male donor in good health and CMV-seronegative. CDR3 DNA sequence: TGTGCCAGCAGTTACCCCGGGACAGGGGGCACTGAAGCTTTCTTT. Translated, it gives CASSYPGTGGTEAFF.